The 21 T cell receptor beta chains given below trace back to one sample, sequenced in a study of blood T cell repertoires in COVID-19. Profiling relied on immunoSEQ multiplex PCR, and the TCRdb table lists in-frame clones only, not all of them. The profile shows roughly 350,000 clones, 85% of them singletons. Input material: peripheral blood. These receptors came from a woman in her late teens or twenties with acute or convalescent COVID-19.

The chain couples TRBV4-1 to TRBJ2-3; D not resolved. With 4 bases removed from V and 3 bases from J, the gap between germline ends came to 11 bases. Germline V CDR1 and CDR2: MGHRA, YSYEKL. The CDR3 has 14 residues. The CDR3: CASSPDGVTDTQYF. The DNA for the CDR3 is TGCGCCAGCAGCCCAGACGGAGTGACAGATACGCAGTATTTT.

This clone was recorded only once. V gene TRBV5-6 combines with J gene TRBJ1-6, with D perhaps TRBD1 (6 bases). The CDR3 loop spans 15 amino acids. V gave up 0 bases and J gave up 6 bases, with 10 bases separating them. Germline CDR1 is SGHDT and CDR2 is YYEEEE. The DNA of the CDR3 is TGTGCCAGCAGCTTGGCCTTACAGGGTAATTCACCCCTCCACTTT. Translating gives CASSLALQGNSPLHF. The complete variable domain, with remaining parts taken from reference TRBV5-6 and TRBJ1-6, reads DAGVTQSPTHLIKTRGQQVTLRCSPKSGHDTVSWYQQALGQGPQFIFQYYEEEERQRGNFPDRFSGHQFPNYSSELNVNALLLGDSALYLCASSLALQGNSPLHFGNGTRLTVT.

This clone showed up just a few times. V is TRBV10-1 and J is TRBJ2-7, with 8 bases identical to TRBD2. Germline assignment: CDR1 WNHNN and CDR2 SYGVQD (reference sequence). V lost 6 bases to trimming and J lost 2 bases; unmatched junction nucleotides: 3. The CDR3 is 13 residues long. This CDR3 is CASRAAGAYEQYF. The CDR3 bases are TGCGCCAGCAGGGCAGCGGGAGCCTACGAGCAGTACTTC.

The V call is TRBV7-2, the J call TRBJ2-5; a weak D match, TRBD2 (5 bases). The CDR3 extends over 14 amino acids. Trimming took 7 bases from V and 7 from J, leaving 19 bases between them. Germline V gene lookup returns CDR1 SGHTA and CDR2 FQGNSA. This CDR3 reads CASTSVRGSGTQYF. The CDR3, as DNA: TGTGCCAGCACCTCAGTCAGAGGGTCTGGGACCCAGTACTTC. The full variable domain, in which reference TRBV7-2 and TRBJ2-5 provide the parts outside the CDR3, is GAGVSQSPSNKVTEKGKDVELRCDPISGHTALYWYRQSLGQGLEFLIYFQGNSAPDKSGLPSDRFSAERTGGSVSTLTIQRTQQEDSAVYLCASTSVRGSGTQYFGPGTRLLVL.

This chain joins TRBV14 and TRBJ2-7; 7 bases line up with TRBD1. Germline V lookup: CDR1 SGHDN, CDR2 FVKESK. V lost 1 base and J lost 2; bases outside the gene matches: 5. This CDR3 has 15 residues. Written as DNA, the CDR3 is TGTGCCAGCAGCCAAGCGCTAACAGGGGCCTACGAGCAGTACTTC. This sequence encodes CASSQALTGAYEQYF.

Here the CDR3 reads CASSRTGTGMNTEAFF. The CDR3 region has the DNA TGCGCCAGCAGCAGGACAGGGACGGGGATGAACACTGAAGCTTTCTTT. The V and J genes are TRBV5-1 and TRBJ1-1, with 8 bases aligning to TRBD1. Germline trimming cut 4 bases from V and 0 bases from J; bases unmatched to any gene: 8. This CDR3 comprises 16 residues. Germline CDR1 is SGHRS and CDR2 is YFSETQ.

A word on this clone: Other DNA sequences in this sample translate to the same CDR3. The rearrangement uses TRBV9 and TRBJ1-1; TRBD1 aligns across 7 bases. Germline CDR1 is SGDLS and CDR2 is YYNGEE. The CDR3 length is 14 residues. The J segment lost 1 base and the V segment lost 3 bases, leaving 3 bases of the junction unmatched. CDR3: CASSAGGTNTEAFF. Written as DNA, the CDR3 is TGTGCCAGCAGCGCAGGGGGGACGAACACTGAAGCTTTCTTT. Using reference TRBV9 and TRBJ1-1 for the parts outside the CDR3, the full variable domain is DSGVTQTPKHLITATGQRVTLRCSPRSGDLSVYWYQQSLDQGLQFLIQYYNGEERAKGNILERFSAQQFPDLHSELNLSSLELGDSALYFCASSAGGTNTEAFFGQGTRLTVV.

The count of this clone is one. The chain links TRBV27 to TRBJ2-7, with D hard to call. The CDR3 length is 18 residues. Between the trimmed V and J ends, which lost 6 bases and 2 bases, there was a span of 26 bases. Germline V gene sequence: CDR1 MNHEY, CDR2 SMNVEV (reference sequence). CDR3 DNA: TGTGCCAGCAGCCTCAGACTCGAAGCCCCGAGCATTACCTACGAGCAGTACTTC. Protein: CASSLRLEAPSITYEQYF.

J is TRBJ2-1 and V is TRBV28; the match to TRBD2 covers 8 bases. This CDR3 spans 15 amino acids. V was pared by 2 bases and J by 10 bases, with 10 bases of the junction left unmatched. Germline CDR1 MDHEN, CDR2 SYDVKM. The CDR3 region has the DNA TGTGCCAGCAGTTTAGCGGGAGGAAAAGAGGGGGAGCAGTTCTTC. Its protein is CASSLAGGKEGEQFF.

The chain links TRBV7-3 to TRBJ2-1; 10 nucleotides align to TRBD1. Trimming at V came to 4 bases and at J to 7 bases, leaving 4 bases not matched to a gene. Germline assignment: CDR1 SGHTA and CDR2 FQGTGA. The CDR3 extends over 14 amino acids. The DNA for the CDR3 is TGTGCCAGCAGCTGGACAGGGGGAGCGAATGAGCAGTTCTTC. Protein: CASSWTGGANEQFF.

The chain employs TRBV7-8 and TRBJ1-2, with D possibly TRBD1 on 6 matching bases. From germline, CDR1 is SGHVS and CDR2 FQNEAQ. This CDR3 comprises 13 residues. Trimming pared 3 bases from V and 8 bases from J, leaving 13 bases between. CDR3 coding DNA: TGTGCCAGCAGCTTCCACAGGGTGGGAGGCTACACCTTC. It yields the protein CASSFHRVGGYTF.

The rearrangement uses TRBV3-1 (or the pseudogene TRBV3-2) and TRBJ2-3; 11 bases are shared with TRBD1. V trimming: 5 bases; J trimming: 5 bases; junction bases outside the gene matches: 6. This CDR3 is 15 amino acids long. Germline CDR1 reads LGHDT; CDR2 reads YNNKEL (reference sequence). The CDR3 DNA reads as TGTGCCAGCAGCTCAGGACAGGGGGCGGGAGATACGCAGTATTTT. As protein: CASSSGQGAGDTQYF.

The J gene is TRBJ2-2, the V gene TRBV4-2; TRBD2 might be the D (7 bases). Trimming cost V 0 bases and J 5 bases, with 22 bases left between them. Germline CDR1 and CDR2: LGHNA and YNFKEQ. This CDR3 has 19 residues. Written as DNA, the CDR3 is TGTGCCAGCAGCCAAGATCGGGGGGCCGGGGGGAAGAGAACCGGGGAGCTGTTTTTT. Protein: CASSQDRGAGGKRTGELFF.

The CDR3 reads CASDRGVYGYTF. CDR3 sequence (DNA): TGTGCCAGTGACAGGGGAGTCTATGGCTACACCTTC. V is TRBV27 and J is TRBJ1-2; 8 bases agree with TRBD1. The V gene end was trimmed by 9 bases and the J gene end by 4 bases; junction bases not matched to a gene: 4. The CDR3 is 12 amino acids. The germline CDR1 and CDR2 sequences are MNHEY and SMNVEV (reference sequence).

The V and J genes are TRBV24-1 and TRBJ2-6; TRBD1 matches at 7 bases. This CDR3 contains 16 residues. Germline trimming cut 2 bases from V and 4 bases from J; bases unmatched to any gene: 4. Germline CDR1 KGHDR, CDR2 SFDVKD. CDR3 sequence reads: CATSDYQGVGANVLTF. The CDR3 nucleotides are TGTGCCACCAGTGATTATCAGGGGGTCGGGGCCAACGTCCTGACTTTC.

In nucleotides, the CDR3 is TGTGCCAGCAGAACTCCTAGCGGGTACAATGAGCAGTTCTTC. Translated: CASRTPSGYNEQFF. The chain joins TRBV2 to TRBJ2-1, with TRBD2 identical over 8 bases. This CDR3 is built from 14 residues. The V gene's germline CDR1 is SNHLY and CDR2 FYNNEI. J was trimmed by 4 bases and V by 6 bases; bases with no gene match: 5.

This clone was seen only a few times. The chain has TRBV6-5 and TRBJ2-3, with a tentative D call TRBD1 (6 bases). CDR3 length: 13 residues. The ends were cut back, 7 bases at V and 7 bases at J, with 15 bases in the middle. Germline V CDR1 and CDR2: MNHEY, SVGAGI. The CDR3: CASTSRGSNTQYF. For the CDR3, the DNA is TGTGCCAGCACTTCGAGGGGGTCTAATACGCAGTATTTT.

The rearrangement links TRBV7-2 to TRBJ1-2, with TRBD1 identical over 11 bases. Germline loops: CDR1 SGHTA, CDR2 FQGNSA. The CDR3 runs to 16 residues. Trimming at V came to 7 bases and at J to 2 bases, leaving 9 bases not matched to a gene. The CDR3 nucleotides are TGTGCCAGCACCCTAAGCGGGACAGGGGGGAACTATGGCTACACCTTC. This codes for CASTLSGTGGNYGYTF. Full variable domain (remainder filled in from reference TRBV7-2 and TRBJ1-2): GAGVSQSPSNKVTEKGKDVELRCDPISGHTALYWYRQSLGQGLEFLIYFQGNSAPDKSGLPSDRFSAERTGGSVSTLTIQRTQQEDSAVYLCASTLSGTGGNYGYTFGSGTRLTVV.

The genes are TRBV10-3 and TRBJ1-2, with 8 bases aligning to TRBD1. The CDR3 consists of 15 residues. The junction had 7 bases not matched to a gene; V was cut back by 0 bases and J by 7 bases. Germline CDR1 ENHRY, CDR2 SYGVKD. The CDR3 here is CAISESTQGALGYTF. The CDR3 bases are TGTGCCATCAGTGAGTCGACTCAGGGGGCCCTTGGCTACACCTTC.

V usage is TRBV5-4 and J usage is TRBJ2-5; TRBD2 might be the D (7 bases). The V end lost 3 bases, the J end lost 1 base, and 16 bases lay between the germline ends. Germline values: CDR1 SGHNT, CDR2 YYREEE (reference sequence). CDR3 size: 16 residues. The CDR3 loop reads CASSSTGRGSQETQYF. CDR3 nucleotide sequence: TGTGCCAGCAGCTCAACAGGGAGGGGGAGCCAAGAGACCCAGTACTTC.

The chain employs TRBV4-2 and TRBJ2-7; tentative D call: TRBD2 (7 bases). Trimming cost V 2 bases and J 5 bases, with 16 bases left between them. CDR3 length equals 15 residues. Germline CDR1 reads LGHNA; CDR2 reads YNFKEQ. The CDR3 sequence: CASSQSPGGGNEQYF. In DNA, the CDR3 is TGTGCCAGCAGCCAAAGTCCGGGGGGCGGGAACGAGCAGTACTTC.